This T cell receptor beta chain originates from a study of T-cell reconstitution after alpha-beta-depleted transplantation in children. TCRbeta library construction was performed incorporating unique molecular identifiers. Each CDR3 protein gets one entry after TCRdb re-called the PCR reads with MiXCR. The repertoire consists of about 300,000 distinct CDR3 sequences, with about 7.3% occurring once and the leading ten covering about 9.3%. This clonotype was seen ten or more times. Its antigen is unknown. The V segment lost 1 base and the J segment 1 base; nucleotides outside the gene matches: 5. The length of the CDR3 is 16 residues. Findings of the study overall: From newly produced T cells came most of the T-cell counts and diversity one year after transplant.

V and J are TRBV12-3 or TRBV12-4 and TRBJ2-7; 9 bases align to TRBD1. The sample consisted of peripheral blood, taken 360 days after TCRalphabeta/CD19-depleted stem cell transplant. This TCR derives from a female patient aged 2-10 years who had a stem cell transplant for Fanconi anemia, so the T cells may come from the graft donor. CDR3 DNA: TGTGCCAGCAGTTTAGGGAGGGACAGGGCGTCCTACGAGCAGTACTTC. Its protein product is CASSLGRDRASYEQYF.